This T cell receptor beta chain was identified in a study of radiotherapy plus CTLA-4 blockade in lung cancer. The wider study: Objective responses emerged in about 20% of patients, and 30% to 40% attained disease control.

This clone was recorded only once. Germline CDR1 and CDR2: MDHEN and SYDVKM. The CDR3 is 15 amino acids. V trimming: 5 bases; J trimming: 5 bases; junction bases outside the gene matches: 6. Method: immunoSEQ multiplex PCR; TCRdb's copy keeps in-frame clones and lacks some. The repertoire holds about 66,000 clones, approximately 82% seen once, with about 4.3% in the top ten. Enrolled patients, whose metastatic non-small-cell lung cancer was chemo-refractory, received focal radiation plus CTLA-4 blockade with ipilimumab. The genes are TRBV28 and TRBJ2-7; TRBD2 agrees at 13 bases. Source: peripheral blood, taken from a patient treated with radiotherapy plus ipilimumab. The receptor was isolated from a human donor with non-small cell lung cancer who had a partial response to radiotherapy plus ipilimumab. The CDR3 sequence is CASSTSGRARDEQYF. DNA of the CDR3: TGTGCCAGCAGTACTAGCGGGAGGGCCAGGGACGAGCAGTACTTC.